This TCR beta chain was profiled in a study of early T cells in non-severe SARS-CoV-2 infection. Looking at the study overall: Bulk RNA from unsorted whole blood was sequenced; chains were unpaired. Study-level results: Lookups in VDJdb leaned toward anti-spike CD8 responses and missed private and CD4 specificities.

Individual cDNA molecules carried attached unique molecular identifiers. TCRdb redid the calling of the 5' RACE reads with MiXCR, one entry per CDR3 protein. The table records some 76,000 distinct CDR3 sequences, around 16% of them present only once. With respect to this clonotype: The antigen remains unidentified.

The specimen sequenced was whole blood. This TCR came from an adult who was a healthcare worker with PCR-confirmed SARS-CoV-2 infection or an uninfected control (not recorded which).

Here the CDR3 DNA reads TGTGCCAGTAGTATAGATGGCGGACTAGCGGGGGGCAGTGAGCAGTTCTTC. Protein: CASSIDGGLAGGSEQFF. This chain joins TRBV19 and TRBJ2-1; 14 nucleotides line up with TRBD2. V lost 0 bases and J lost 9; bases outside the gene matches: 7. The germline V gene has CDR1 LNHDA and CDR2 SQIVND (reference sequence). The CDR3 covers 17 residues.